This TCR beta chain was retrieved from a study of PD-L1 blockade in urothelial cancer. Study-wide background: Median T cell yield per blood sample was 110,000 to 150,000 cells. Whole-study findings and limits: Expansion of tumor-associated blood clones at 3 weeks was greater in durable-benefit patients.

Profiling relied on immunoSEQ multiplex PCR, and the TCRdb table lists in-frame clones only, not all of them. The table has around 110,000 clones, roughly 90% seen once. Concerning this clone itself: Antigen unknown.

This sample's time point: peripheral blood 6 weeks after treatment start. Sample contribution per patient ranged from 1 to 8, covering pretreatment and on-treatment. The clonotype was recovered from a man between 60 and 75 years old with urothelial cancer. This specimen was PBMCs, taken around atezolizumab (anti-PD-L1) treatment.

The CDR3 sequence is CASSFPGVGANVLTF. The CDR3 DNA is TGTGCCAGCAGTTTCCCGGGGGTCGGGGCCAACGTCCTGACTTTC. The chain uses TRBV28 and TRBJ2-6; a possible D gene is TRBD2 (6 bases). The CDR3 consists of 15 residues. Trimming removed 3 bases at V and 4 bases at J, with 10 bases between. Germline CDR1 and CDR2: MDHEN and SYDVKM.